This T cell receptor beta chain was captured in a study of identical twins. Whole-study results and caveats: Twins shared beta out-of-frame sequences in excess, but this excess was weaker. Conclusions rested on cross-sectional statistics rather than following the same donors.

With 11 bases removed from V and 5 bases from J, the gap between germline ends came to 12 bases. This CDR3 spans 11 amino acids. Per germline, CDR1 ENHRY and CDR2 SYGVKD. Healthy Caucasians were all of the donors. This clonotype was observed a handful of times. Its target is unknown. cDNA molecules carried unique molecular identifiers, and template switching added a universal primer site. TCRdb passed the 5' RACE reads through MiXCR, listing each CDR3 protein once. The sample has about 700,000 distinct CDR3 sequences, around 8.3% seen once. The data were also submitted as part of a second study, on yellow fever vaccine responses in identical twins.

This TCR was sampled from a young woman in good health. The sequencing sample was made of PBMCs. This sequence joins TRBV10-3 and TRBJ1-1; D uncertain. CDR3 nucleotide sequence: TGTGCCGCCTCCGGTGGGACTGAAGCTTTCTTT. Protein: CAASGGTEAFF.